This T cell receptor (beta chain) emerged from a study of control samples from healthy donors and cancer patients. Germline CDR1 MNHNS, CDR2 SASEGT. This CDR3 comprises 19 residues. V trimming: 4 bases; J trimming: 1 base; junction bases outside the gene matches: 11. Method: immunoSEQ multiplex PCR; TCRdb's copy keeps in-frame clones and lacks some. The sample records tens of thousands of clones, around nine tenths being singletons. Sequenced material: PBMCs. This sequence joins TRBV6-1 and TRBJ2-1, with TRBD2 matching 12 bases. The clonotype comes from a woman aged 45-59 years with colorectal cancer. CDR3 bases: TGTGCCAGCAGTGGAAGACTAGCGGGGGCCCTCGGTTCCTACAATGAGCAGTTCTTC. Translated: CASSGRLAGALGSYNEQFF.